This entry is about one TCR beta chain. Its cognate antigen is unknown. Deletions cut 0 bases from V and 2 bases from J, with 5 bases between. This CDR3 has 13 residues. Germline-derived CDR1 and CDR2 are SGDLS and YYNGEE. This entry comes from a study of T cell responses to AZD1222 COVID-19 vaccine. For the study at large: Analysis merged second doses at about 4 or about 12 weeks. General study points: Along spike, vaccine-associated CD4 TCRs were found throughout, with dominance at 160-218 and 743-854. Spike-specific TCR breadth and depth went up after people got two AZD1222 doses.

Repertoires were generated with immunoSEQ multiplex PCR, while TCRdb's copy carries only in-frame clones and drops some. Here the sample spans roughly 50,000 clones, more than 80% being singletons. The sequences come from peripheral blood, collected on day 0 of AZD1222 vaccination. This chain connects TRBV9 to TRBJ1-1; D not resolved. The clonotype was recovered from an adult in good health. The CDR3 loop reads CASSVVTNTEAFF. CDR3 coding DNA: TGTGCCAGCAGCGTAGTAACTAACACTGAAGCTTTCTTT.